The 5 T cell receptor beta chains presented below share a single source sample, sequenced in a study of siplizumab effects on memory and regulatory T cells (dated by TCRdb to the late 2010s). Library prep was done by the immunoSEQ multiplex PCR assay. TCRdb mirrors the immuneACCESS table, restricted to in-frame sequences. Some clones are absent from its copies; in checked studies, under half trace to an unresolved V gene, and the reason for the others is unknown. The sample table records about 87,000 clones; 85% to 90% of these occur just once. Roughly 15% of the sample is held by the ten biggest clonotypes. Sequenced: CD4+ T cells sorted from blood. The source of these receptors is a human donor in good health.

This chain connects TRBV2 to TRBJ2-7, with 7 bases matching TRBD1. The V segment lost 6 bases and the J segment 6 bases; nucleotides outside the gene matches: 5. The CDR3 contains 12 residues. Per germline, CDR1 SNHLY and CDR2 FYNNEI. CDR3 bases: TGTGCCAGCAGCGACAGGGTAATCGAGCAGTACTTC. Translating it yields CASSDRVIEQYF.

V and J are TRBV9 and TRBJ2-5; D might be TRBD1 (6 bases). CDR1 is SGDLS and CDR2 is YYNGEE in the germline V gene. This CDR3 is built from 13 residues. V was pared by 4 bases and J by 2 bases, with 9 bases between. Here the CDR3 DNA reads TGTGCCAGCAGCCCCAGGGGACAAGAGACCCAGTACTTC. Its protein product is CASSPRGQETQYF.

V gene TRBV4-1 combines with J gene TRBJ2-7; the match to TRBD1 covers 10 bases. This CDR3 is 17 amino acids long. Germline lookup yields CDR1 MGHRA and CDR2 YSYEKL. V lost 0 bases, J lost 1 base, and 6 bases stayed unmatched. CDR3 DNA: TGCGCCAGCAGCCAAGAATTCCGACAGGGGGCATCCTACGAGCAGTACTTC. This sequence encodes CASSQEFRQGASYEQYF.

This chain joins TRBV19 and TRBJ2-1, with 12 bases lining up with TRBD2. The germline V gene encodes CDR1 LNHDA and CDR2 SQIVND (reference sequence). With V trimmed by 5 bases and J by 2 bases, 10 bases remained unmatched. The CDR3 is 18 residues long. The DNA of the CDR3 is TGTGCCAGTAGTCCCCAGAGACTAGCGGGAGCTGCCTACAATGAGCAGTTCTTC. Encoded protein: CASSPQRLAGAAYNEQFF. Full variable domain (rest looked up from reference TRBV19 and TRBJ2-1): DGGITQSPKYLFRKEGQNVTLSCEQNLNHDAMYWYRQDPGQGLRLIYYSQIVNDFQKGDIAEGYSVSREKKESFPLTVTSAQKNPTAFYLCASSPQRLAGAAYNEQFFGPGTRLTVL.

J is TRBJ2-3 and V is TRBV6-5; perhaps D is TRBD1 or TRBD2 (7 bases each). The CDR3 is 15 residues long. Germline V lookup: CDR1 MNHEY, CDR2 SVGAGI. V was clipped by 5 bases and J by 4 bases, with 16 bases between them. CDR3 DNA: TGTGCCAGCAGTCCCCAGGGGGGGGGATCAGATACGCAGTATTTT. The encoded protein is CASSPQGGGSDTQYF.